This entry lists 12 T cell receptor beta chains sequenced from one sample in a study of OX40 agonist ivuxolimab in advanced cancers. Generated by immunoSEQ multiplex PCR, the TCRdb table keeps only in-frame clones and is missing some. This sample carries tens of thousands of clones, approximately 88% of them seen once, and the ten largest clones take roughly 25%. The specimen was CD4+ or CD8+ T cells sorted from blood, collected in a trial of the OX40 agonist ivuxolimab. The receptors come from an adult with an advanced solid tumor such as melanoma, head and neck, liver or kidney cancer.

This rearrangement joins TRBV7-3 to TRBJ2-1, with TRBD2 identical over 10 bases. CDR3 length: 16 amino acids. From germline, CDR1 is SGHTA and CDR2 FQGTGA. The trim removed 3 bases at V and 8 bases at J, leaving 10 bases unmatched. The DNA of the CDR3 is TGTGCCAGCAGCTTCTCAGCGGGAGGGCCTAGGGATGAGCAGTTCTTC. Protein: CASSFSAGGPRDEQFF.

The chain joins TRBV5-1 to TRBJ2-1; possibly TRBD2 for D (6 bases). This CDR3 comprises 13 residues. Trimming took 3 bases from V and 4 from J, leaving 8 bases between them. Germline CDR1 SGHRS, CDR2 YFSETQ. The CDR3 spells CASSYREYNEQFF. The CDR3 DNA follows: TGCGCCAGCAGCTACCGGGAGTACAATGAGCAGTTCTTC. Drawing the rest from reference TRBV5-1 and TRBJ2-1, the complete variable domain is KAGVTQTPRYLIKTRGQQVTLSCSPISGHRSVSWYQQTPGQGLQFLFEYFSETQRNKGNFPGRFSGRQFSNSRSEMNVSTLELGDSALYLCASSYREYNEQFFGPGTRLTVL.

The chain carries TRBV5-6 and TRBJ1-5, with D possibly TRBD1 on 6 matching bases. From germline, CDR1 is SGHDT and CDR2 YYEEEE. Trimming pared 1 base from V and 7 bases from J, leaving 12 bases between. The CDR3 is made up of 14 amino acids. CDR3 sequence: CASSLLGAGQPQHF. The CDR3 coding sequence is TGTGCCAGCAGCTTGTTGGGGGCAGGCCAGCCCCAGCATTTT. Supplemented by reference TRBV5-6 and TRBJ1-5, the full variable domain reads DAGVTQSPTHLIKTRGQQVTLRCSPKSGHDTVSWYQQALGQGPQFIFQYYEEEERQRGNFPDRFSGHQFPNYSSELNVNALLLGDSALYLCASSLLGAGQPQHFGDGTRLSIL.

The chain has TRBV12-5 and TRBJ2-1; D is unresolved. Germline V gene sequence: CDR1 LGHNT, CDR2 FRNRAP. CDR3 length: 12 amino acids. The ends were cut back, 4 bases at V and 10 bases at J, with 11 bases in the middle. CDR3 bases: TGTGCTAGTGGTTCGCTAAGTGGGGAGCAGTTCTTC. Amino acid sequence: CASGSLSGEQFF.

CDR3 DNA: TGTGCCAGCAGGATGAGCTATAGCAATCAGCCCCAGCATTTT. Amino acid sequence: CASRMSYSNQPQHF. This chain links TRBV2 with TRBJ1-5; no clear D. Germline loops: CDR1 SNHLY, CDR2 FYNNEI. The V end was cut by 6 bases, the J end by 0 bases, with 9 bases between. CDR3 length: 14 residues. The whole variable domain, remainder taken from reference TRBV2 and TRBJ1-5, is EPEVTQTPSHQVTQMGQEVILRCVPISNHLYFYWYRQILGQKVEFLVSFYNNEISEKSEIFDDQFSVERPDGSNFTLKIRSTKLEDSAMYFCASRMSYSNQPQHFGDGTRLSIL.

This clone was observed a single time. The gene calls are TRBV28 and TRBJ2-1; the D is unclear. Looked up from germline, CDR1 is MDHEN and CDR2 is SYDVKM. V dropped 3 bases and J dropped 0 bases, with 0 bases sitting between them. The CDR3 runs to 12 residues. The CDR3 spells CASSFSYNEQFF. The CDR3 nucleotides are TGTGCCAGCAGTTTCTCCTACAATGAGCAGTTCTTC.

This clone appeared a few times. The chain links TRBV27 to TRBJ2-2; D is possibly TRBD2 (6 bases). Germline V gene data show CDR1 as MNHEY and CDR2 as SMNVEV (reference sequence). Trimming left V 4 bases short and J 0 bases short, with 15 bases between. The CDR3 extends over 17 amino acids. The CDR3 bases are TGTGCCAGCAGTTCCAGTTGGCGGGGAGCGAACACCGGGGAGCTGTTTTTT. It specifies CASSSSWRGANTGELFF.

V is TRBV5-1 and J is TRBJ2-3, with D unresolved. The V end lost 2 bases, the J end lost 2 bases, and 12 bases lay between the germline ends. The length of the CDR3 is 15 residues. Germline-derived CDR1 and CDR2 are SGHRS and YFSETQ. The CDR3 DNA reads TGCGCCAGCAGCTTCCAGGCAGCTCTCACAGATACGCAGTATTTT. This gives the protein CASSFQAALTDTQYF.

V gene TRBV9 combines with J gene TRBJ1-2; TRBD1 matches at 9 bases. Germline V lookup: CDR1 SGDLS, CDR2 YYNGEE. J was trimmed by 8 bases and V by 0 bases; bases with no gene match: 2. This CDR3 is 13 amino acids long. The CDR3: CASSVGTGVGYTF. The CDR3 DNA is TGTGCCAGCAGCGTAGGGACAGGGGTCGGCTACACCTTC.

V and J are TRBV19 and TRBJ1-2; no clear D. This CDR3 region has 14 residues. From germline, CDR1 is LNHDA and CDR2 SQIVND (reference sequence). V was shortened by 3 bases and J by 1 base, with 9 bases between the two germline ends. The CDR3 bases are TGTGCCAGTAGTATTTTGGGGAGTAACTATGGCTACACCTTC. Its translation: CASSILGSNYGYTF.

V and J are TRBV7-9 and TRBJ1-4; 8 nucleotides match TRBD1. The germline V gene has CDR1 SEHNR and CDR2 FQNEAQ (reference sequence). V shed 0 bases, J shed 4 bases, and the junction held 1 base outside the gene matches. This CDR3 has 15 residues. The CDR3 nucleotides read TGTGCCAGCAGCTTAGCGGGACAGGTTAATGAAAAACTGTTTTTT. Translated: CASSLAGQVNEKLFF.

The chain links TRBV4-1 to TRBJ2-7; either TRBD1 or TRBD2 may supply D (5 bases each). The V end was cut by 0 bases, the J end by 3 bases, with 15 bases between. The CDR3 loop spans 16 amino acids. The germline gives CDR1 MGHRA, CDR2 YSYEKL. The CDR3 region has the DNA TGCGCCAGCAGCCAAGATTCAGGGACCTCGGGCTACGAGCAGTACTTC. It is translated as CASSQDSGTSGYEQYF.